Below, one T cell receptor beta chain is given with its context. The CDR3 totals 15 residues. Germline CDR1 and CDR2: SGHTA and FQGNSA. V was cut by 1 base and J by 4 bases, with 13 bases left in between. This specimen belongs to a study of blood T cell repertoires in COVID-19. The wider study: Specimens from acute and convalescent COVID-19 originated in the United States, Italy and Spain.

Source study methods: Reference gene primer amplification yielded estimated nucleated cell counts. Only in-frame clones appear in the TCRdb table, and some are missing; sequencing was by immunoSEQ multiplex PCR. V, J and clone size reflect that table, while D and trimming were determined from the DNA. The sample includes some 140,000 clones, roughly four fifths of them seen just once. V gene TRBV7-2 combines with J gene TRBJ1-1, with D possibly TRBD1 on 5 matching bases. Sequencing input: peripheral blood. The sequence came from a man of 80 years or more with acute or convalescent COVID-19. The CDR3 sequence is CASSLGLGLGTEAFF. In nucleotides, the CDR3 is TGTGCCAGCAGCTTAGGACTGGGGCTCGGCACTGAAGCTTTCTTT.